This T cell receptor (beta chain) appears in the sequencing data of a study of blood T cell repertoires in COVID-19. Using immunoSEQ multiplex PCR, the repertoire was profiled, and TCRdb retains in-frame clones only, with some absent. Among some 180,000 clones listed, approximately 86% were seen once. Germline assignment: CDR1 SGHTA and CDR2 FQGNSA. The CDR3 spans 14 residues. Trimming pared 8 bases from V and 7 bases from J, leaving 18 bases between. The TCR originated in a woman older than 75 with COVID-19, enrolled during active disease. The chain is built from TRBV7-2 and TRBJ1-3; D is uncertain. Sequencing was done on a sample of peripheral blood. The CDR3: CASCREARANTIYF. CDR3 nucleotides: TGTGCCAGCTGCCGTGAGGCGAGAGCGAACACCATATATTTT.